This is a list of T cell receptor beta chains from one sample in a study of T cells in Graves' hyperthyroidism and ophthalmopathy. One entry per CDR3 protein, called by TCRdb with MiXCR from the multiplex PCR reads. Seen here are about 560,000 distinct CDR3 sequences, approximately 16% observed once, and the top ten hold 15% to 20%. Sequencing was carried out using blood. These receptors were taken from a woman under 30 with Graves' hyperthyroidism. CDR3s include the opening cysteine and the closing phenylalanine or tryptophan. The order of the fields is J gene, clone size, V gene, D gene, CDR3 protein, CDR3 DNA. The D gene is left open where the match is weak. Clone size is not always given. Where it is, it says once, few, many or a class for expanded clones.

>TRBJ2-3|many|TRBV11-2|TRBD1
CASSLGNRGDTQYF
TGTGCCAGCAGCCTGGGAAACAGGGGAGATACGCAGTATTTT
>TRBJ2-7|-|TRBV30|-
CAWSTGSSYEQYF
TGTGCCTGGAGTACGGGCAGCTCCTACGAGCAGTACTTC
>TRBJ1-2|many|TRBV5-8|-
CASSFSGIEDTF
TGTGCCAGCAGCTTTTCAGGGATAGAAGACACCTTC
>TRBJ1-3|many|TRBV13|-
CASSPDRVPGNTIYF
TGTGCCAGCAGCCCCGACCGGGTACCTGGAAACACCATATATTTT
>TRBJ1-1|-|TRBV6-2/TRBV6-3|-
CASSYSMAALNTEAFF
TGTGCCAGCAGTTACTCCATGGCAGCCCTGAACACTGAAGCTTTCTTT
>TRBJ1-2|few|TRBV28|-
CASSLLSATTNYGYTF
TGTGCCAGCAGTTTACTCTCAGCCACTACTAACTATGGCTACACCTTC
>TRBJ2-3|-|TRBV7-3|-
CASSLTDTTDTQYF
TGTGCCAGCAGCTTGACAGATACCACAGATACGCAGTATTTT
>TRBJ2-1|few|TRBV7-2|TRBD2
CASSLASLAGIYNEQFF
TGTGCCAGCAGCTTAGCGAGCCTAGCGGGGATCTACAATGAGCAGTTCTTC
>TRBJ2-7|many|TRBV11-1|TRBD2
CASSPEVSGRSREQYF
TGTGCCAGCAGCCCCGAGGTCAGCGGGAGGTCTCGGGAGCAGTACTTC
>TRBJ1-5|many|TRBV6-2/TRBV6-3|-
CASRRGAGHQRLRNQPQHF
TGTGCCAGCAGACGGGGGGCAGGGCATCAACGTCTTCGAAATCAGCCCCAGCATTTT
>TRBJ2-3|many|TRBV20-1|TRBD1
CSATIRTGDTTDTQYF
TGCAGTGCCACGATTAGGACAGGGGATACCACAGATACGCAGTATTTT
>TRBJ2-7|-|TRBV4-1|-
CASSQARGGTGSFYEQYF
TGCGCCAGCAGCCAAGCCAGGGGAGGGACGGGTAGCTTCTACGAGCAGTACTTC
>TRBJ2-7|many|TRBV28|-
CASSSYLADSSYEQYF
TGTGCCAGCAGTTCCTACCTAGCGGACAGCTCCTACGAGCAGTACTTC
>TRBJ2-7|many|TRBV20-1|TRBD1
CSASRDSPYEQYF
TGCAGTGCTAGCCGGGACAGTCCCTACGAGCAGTACTTC
>TRBJ2-5|many|TRBV11-2|TRBD2
CASTHSGGTQYF
TGTGCCAGCACCCATAGCGGGGGGACCCAGTACTTC
>TRBJ2-3|many|TRBV12-3/TRBV12-4|-
CASSPPGLAGPDTQYF
TGTGCCAGCAGTCCACCCGGCCTAGCAGGCCCAGATACGCAGTATTTT
>TRBJ1-6|many|TRBV5-1|TRBD1
CASGRDSRSPLHF
TGCGCCAGCGGCCGGGACAGCCGATCACCCCTCCACTTT